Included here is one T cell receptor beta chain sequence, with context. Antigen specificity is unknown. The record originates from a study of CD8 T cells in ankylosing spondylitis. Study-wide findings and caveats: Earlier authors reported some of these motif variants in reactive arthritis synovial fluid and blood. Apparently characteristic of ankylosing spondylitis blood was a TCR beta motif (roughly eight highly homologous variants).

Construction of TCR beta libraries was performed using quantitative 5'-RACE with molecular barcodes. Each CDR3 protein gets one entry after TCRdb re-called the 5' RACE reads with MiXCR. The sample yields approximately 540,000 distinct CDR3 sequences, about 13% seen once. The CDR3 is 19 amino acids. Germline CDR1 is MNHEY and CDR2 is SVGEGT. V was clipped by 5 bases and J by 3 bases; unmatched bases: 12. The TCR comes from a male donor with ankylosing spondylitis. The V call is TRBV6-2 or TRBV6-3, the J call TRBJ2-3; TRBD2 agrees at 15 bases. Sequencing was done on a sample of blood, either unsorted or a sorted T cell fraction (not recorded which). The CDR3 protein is CASSPSLGLAGGRTDTQYF. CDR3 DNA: TGTGCCAGCAGTCCCTCCCTGGGACTAGCGGGAGGCCGTACAGATACGCAGTATTTT.